This T cell receptor (beta chain) was found in a study of blood T cell repertoires in COVID-19. Across the study: From T cells, B-cell-depleted T cells, or PBMCs came the material, which was cDNA or gDNA.

Repertoires were generated with immunoSEQ multiplex PCR, while TCRdb's copy carries only in-frame clones and drops some. The sample holds almost 300,000 clones, 89% seen once. The ends lost 5 bases at V and 5 bases at J; junction bases unmatched: 13. From germline, CDR1 is MNHEY and CDR2 SMNVEV (reference sequence). The CDR3 length is 16 residues. The Seattle patients, enrolled during active infection, were followed longitudinally. Sequenced sample: peripheral blood. The sequence was obtained from a woman under 40 with COVID-19, enrolled during active disease. V and J are TRBV27 and TRBJ2-7, with TRBD2 matching 9 bases. The CDR3 region is CASSLSGGGPTNEQYF. For the CDR3, the DNA is TGTGCCAGCAGTCTTAGCGGGGGCGGCCCAACCAACGAGCAGTACTTC.